This T cell receptor (beta chain) emerged from a study of cytomegalovirus exposure and HLA in healthy donors. Study conclusions and caveats: A later analysis revealed that TCR association rates differed between HLA loci, peaking at DRB1 and bottoming out at HLA-C.

The PCR employed 60 Vbeta primers together with 13 Jbeta primers. Measured with immunoSEQ multiplex PCR; TCRdb has only the in-frame clones, and not every one. The profile shows more than 120,000 clones, roughly four fifths of them singletons. J gave up 1 base and V 4 bases, and 5 bases lay outside the gene matches. The CDR3 length is 16 residues. Germline-derived CDR1 and CDR2 are LGHNA and YSLEER. This clone was observed a few times. Its antigen is as yet unknown. This TCR derives from a male donor in good health and CMV-seronegative. The sequenced material came from PBMCs. The rearrangement links TRBV4-3 to TRBJ2-3; TRBD1 matches 10 bases. CDR3 nucleotides: TGCGCCAGCAGCCCCCGGGACAGGGGAGGCACAGATACGCAGTATTTT. Its protein is CASSPRDRGGTDTQYF.